These 8 T cell receptor beta chains originate from one sample sequenced in a study of blood T cell repertoires in COVID-19. Here immunoSEQ multiplex PCR was the method, and the copy in TCRdb shows in-frame clones only, minus some. The sample has fewer than 200,000 clones; 85% to 90% are singletons. Sample: peripheral blood. The source of these receptors is a woman in her late teens or twenties who had recovered from COVID-19.

The chain links TRBV9 to TRBJ1-6; 7 nucleotides agree with TRBD1. Germline values: CDR1 SGDLS, CDR2 YYNGEE. J was trimmed by 8 bases and V by 3 bases; bases with no gene match: 11. The CDR3 length is 16 residues. The DNA of the CDR3 is TGTGCCAGCAGCGCCCGCGGACAGGCAGTGGATTCACCCCTCCACTTT. Its translation: CASSARGQAVDSPLHF.

The J gene is TRBJ2-7, the V gene TRBV6-4, with 9 bases that match TRBD1. The ends lost 2 bases at V and 4 bases at J; junction bases unmatched: 12. The length of the CDR3 is 17 residues. Germline assignment: CDR1 MRHNA and CDR2 SNTAGT. CDR3 sequence (DNA): TGTGCCAGCAGTGACGATTTGGGACAGGGACTAACTTACGAGCAGTACGTC. This gives the protein CASSDDLGQGLTYEQYV.

This chain links TRBV4-3 with TRBJ1-3; D is unresolved. V lost 3 bases and J lost 0, with 6 bases in between. The CDR3 spans 14 residues. Germline CDR1 is LGHNA and CDR2 is YSLEER. The CDR3 DNA follows: TGCGCCAGCAGCCATGGGAGCTCTGGAAACACCATATATTTT. Its protein product is CASSHGSSGNTIYF.

The chain couples TRBV2 to TRBJ2-7, with 9 bases matching TRBD1. The CDR3 contains 14 residues. The V gene's germline CDR1 is SNHLY and CDR2 FYNNEI. The V segment lost 6 bases and the J segment 3 bases; nucleotides outside the gene matches: 6. CDR3: CASRPRDRVYEQYF. As DNA, the CDR3 is TGTGCCAGCAGACCCCGGGACAGGGTCTACGAGCAGTACTTC.

The chain is built from TRBV7-9 and TRBJ2-5, with 8 bases aligning to TRBD2. Germline V gene data show CDR1 as SEHNR and CDR2 as FQNEAQ (reference sequence). The CDR3 length is 16 residues. V shed 1 base and J 2 bases; nucleotides not matched to a gene: 6. The CDR3 loop reads CASSLGGRGGQETQYF. Here the CDR3 DNA reads TGTGCCAGCAGCTTAGGAGGACGGGGGGGGCAAGAGACCCAGTACTTC.

The rearrangement links TRBV27 to TRBJ2-1; TRBD2 agrees at 13 bases. CDR1 and CDR2 (germline): MNHEY, SMNVEV (reference sequence). The CDR3 runs 18 residues. V was pared by 0 bases and J by 3 bases, with 5 bases of the junction left unmatched. CDR3 sequence: CASSLSPGLAGNYNEQFF. The CDR3 DNA is TGTGCCAGCAGTTTATCGCCGGGACTAGCGGGGAACTACAATGAGCAGTTCTTC.

This clone was detected once. The V call is TRBV6-5, the J call TRBJ2-1; weak D call: TRBD2 (5 bases). CDR3 length equals 14 residues. V was cut by 7 bases and J by 5 bases, with 15 bases left in between. Germline V CDR1 and CDR2: MNHEY, SVGAGI. Here the CDR3 reads CASTQRVGNNEQFF. The CDR3 DNA reads as TGTGCCAGCACTCAAAGAGTCGGGAACAATGAGCAGTTCTTC.

This chain joins TRBV29-1 and TRBJ1-1; D gene ambiguous. Trimming stripped 7 bases from V and 2 bases from J, with 8 bases between. The CDR3 totals 11 residues. The germline V gene has CDR1 SQVTM and CDR2 ANQGSEA. The CDR3 loop reads CSAILNTEAFF. In DNA form, the CDR3 reads TGCAGCGCCATACTTAACACTGAAGCTTTCTTT. Based on the CDR3 plus reference TRBV29-1 and TRBJ1-1, the full variable domain is SAVISQKPSRDICQRGTSLTIQCQVDSQVTMMFWYRQQPGQSLTLIATANQGSEATYESGFVIDKFPISRPNLTFSTLTVSNMSPEDSSIYLCSAILNTEAFFGQGTRLTVV.